The entry below gives a single TCR beta chain sequence along with its context. The antigen remains unidentified. The data are from a study of Ad26.COV2.S vaccination and SARS-CoV-2 variants. Study in general: Each vaccinee took Ad26.COV2.S intramuscularly, once or twice 56 days apart.

Treatment noted: some 20 received Ad26.COV2.S at low or high dose, single or two shots; roughly five received placebo; per-sample allocation not given. The samples were gathered on day 63 after the first injection of vaccine or placebo. An Ad26 vector carrying the Wuhan-strain SARS-CoV-2 spike served as the vaccine. The germline V gene has CDR1 SGHRS and CDR2 YFSETQ. The CDR3 totals 14 residues. Trimming took off 3 bases at V and 3 bases at J, with 13 bases between the two ends. The data were produced by immunoSEQ multiplex PCR, yet TCRdb's version contains in-frame clones alone and is incomplete. The table includes under 600,000 clones, 80% to 90% detected once. Notes on the study in general: The TCR-based breadth and depth measures might underestimate overall T cell responses. There was reportedly substantial breadth in spike-specific CD8+ and CD4+ T cell responses after vaccination.

The chain couples TRBV5-1 to TRBJ2-7; D is ambiguous. Sequencing was performed on peripheral blood, taken in a trial of Ad26.COV2.S vaccine versus placebo. The origin of this receptor is a person aged 18-60 years who received the Ad26.COV2.S COVID-19 vaccine or a placebo. The CDR3 nucleotides read TGCGCCAGCAGCTCCCGGGCCGCGAACTACGAGCAGTACTTC. Encoded protein: CASSSRAANYEQYF.